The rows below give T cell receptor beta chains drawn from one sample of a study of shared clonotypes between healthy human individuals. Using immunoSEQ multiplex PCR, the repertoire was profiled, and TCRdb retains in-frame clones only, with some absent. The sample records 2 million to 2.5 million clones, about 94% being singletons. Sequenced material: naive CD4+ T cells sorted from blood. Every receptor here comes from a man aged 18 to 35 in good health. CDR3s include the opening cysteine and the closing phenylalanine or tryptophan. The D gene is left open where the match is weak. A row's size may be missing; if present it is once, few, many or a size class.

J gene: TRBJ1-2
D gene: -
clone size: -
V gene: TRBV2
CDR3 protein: CASSEQGSIYGYTF
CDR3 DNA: TGTGCCAGCAGTGAACAGGGCAGCATCTATGGCTACACCTTC

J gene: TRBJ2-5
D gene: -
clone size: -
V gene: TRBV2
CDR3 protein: CASRNGLNGDQYF
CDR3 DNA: TGTGCCAGCAGGAACGGACTGAACGGGGACCAGTACTTC

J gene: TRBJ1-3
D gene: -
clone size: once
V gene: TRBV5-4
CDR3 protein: CASSLESLSGNTIYF
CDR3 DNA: TGTGCCAGCAGCTTGGAGTCCCTCTCTGGAAACACCATATATTTT

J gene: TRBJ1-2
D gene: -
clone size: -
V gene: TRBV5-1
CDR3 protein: CASSLNPGPSNYGYTF
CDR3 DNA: TGCGCCAGCAGCCTCAACCCAGGGCCCTCTAACTATGGCTACACCTTC

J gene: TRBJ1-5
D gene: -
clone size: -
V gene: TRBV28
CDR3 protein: CASSAGNQPQHF
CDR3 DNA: TGTGCCAGCAGCGCAGGGAATCAGCCCCAGCATTTT

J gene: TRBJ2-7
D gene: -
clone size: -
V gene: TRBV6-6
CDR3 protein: CASSPGPIVSYEQYF
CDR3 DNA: TGTGCCAGCAGCCCAGGCCCGATCGTCTCCTACGAGCAGTACTTC

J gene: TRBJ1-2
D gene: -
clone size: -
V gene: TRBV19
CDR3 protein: CASSSKGWEVPGYTF
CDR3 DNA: TGTGCCAGTAGTAGCAAGGGCTGGGAAGTTCCTGGCTACACCTTC

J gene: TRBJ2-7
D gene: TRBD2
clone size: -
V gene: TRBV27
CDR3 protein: CASSLLAGAPYEQYF
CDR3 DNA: TGTGCCAGCAGTTTACTAGCGGGAGCCCCCTACGAGCAGTACTTC

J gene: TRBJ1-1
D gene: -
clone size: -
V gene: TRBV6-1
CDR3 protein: CASSTGTASTEAFF
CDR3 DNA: TGTGCCAGCAGTACCGGGACGGCCAGCACTGAAGCTTTCTTT

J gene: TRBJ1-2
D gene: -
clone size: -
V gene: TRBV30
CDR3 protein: CAWSEGVYGYTF
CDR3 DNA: TGTGCCTGGAGCGAAGGGGTTTATGGCTACACCTTC

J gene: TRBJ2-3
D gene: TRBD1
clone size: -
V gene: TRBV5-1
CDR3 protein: CASSLQGQGSSTQYF
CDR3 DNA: TGCGCCAGCAGCCTACAGGGGCAGGGAAGTTCGACGCAGTATTTT

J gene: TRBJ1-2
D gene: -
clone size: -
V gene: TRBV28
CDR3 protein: CASSFHGDNYGYTF
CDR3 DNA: TGTGCCAGCAGTTTCCACGGAGATAACTATGGCTACACCTTC

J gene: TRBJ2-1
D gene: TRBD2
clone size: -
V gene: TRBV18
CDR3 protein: CASSPIRSQRERNNEQFF
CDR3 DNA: TGTGCCAGCTCACCAATCCGAAGCCAGCGGGAGAGGAACAATGAGCAGTTCTTC

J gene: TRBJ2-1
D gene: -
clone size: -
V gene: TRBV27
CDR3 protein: CASSNGARTGSYNEQFF
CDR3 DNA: TGTGCCAGCAGCAACGGGGCCAGGACCGGGTCCTACAATGAGCAGTTCTTC

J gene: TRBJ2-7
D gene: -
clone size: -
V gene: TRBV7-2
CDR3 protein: CASKGTAKSYEQYF
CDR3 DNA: TGTGCCAGCAAGGGGACGGCTAAATCCTACGAGCAGTACTTC

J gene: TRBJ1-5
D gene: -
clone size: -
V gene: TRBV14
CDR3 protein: CASSKSGVGNQPQHF
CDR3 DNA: TGTGCCAGCAGCAAGTCCGGGGTGGGAAATCAGCCCCAGCATTTT

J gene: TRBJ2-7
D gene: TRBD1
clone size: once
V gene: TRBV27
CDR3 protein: CASSSAGTGNHEQYF
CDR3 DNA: TGTGCCAGCAGTTCGGCCGGGACAGGGAACCACGAGCAGTACTTC

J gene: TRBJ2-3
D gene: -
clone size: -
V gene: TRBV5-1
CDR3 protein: CASSFSDSPATQYF
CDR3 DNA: TGCGCCAGCAGCTTCTCGGACAGCCCGGCTACGCAGTATTTT

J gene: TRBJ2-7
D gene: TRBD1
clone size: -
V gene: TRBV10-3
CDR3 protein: CAISELGGDEQYF
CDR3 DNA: TGTGCCATCAGTGAGTTAGGGGGCGACGAGCAGTACTTC

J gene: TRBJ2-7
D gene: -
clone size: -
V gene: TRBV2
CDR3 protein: CASKVRGFYEQYF
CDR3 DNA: TGTGCCAGCAAGGTGCGGGGATTTTACGAGCAGTACTTC

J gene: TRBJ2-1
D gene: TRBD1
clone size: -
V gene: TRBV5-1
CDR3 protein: CASSVGQGRDNEQFF
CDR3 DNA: TGCGCCAGCAGCGTGGGACAGGGAAGGGACAATGAGCAGTTCTTC

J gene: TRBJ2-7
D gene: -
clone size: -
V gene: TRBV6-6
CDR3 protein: CASSTFYEQYF
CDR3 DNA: TGTGCCAGCAGTACTTTCTACGAGCAGTACTTC

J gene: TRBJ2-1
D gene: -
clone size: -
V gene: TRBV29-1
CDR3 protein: CSVEASKGNEQFF
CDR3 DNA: TGCAGCGTTGAAGCGTCCAAGGGCAATGAGCAGTTCTTC

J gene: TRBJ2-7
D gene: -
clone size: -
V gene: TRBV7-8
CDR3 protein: CASSLGILDDAYEQYF
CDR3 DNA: TGTGCCAGCAGCTTAGGAATTCTAGATGATGCCTACGAGCAGTACTTC

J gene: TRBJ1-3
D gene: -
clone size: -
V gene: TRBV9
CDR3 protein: CASSSVRTADSGNTIYF
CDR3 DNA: TGTGCCAGCAGCTCTGTTCGGACAGCCGACTCTGGAAACACCATATATTTT

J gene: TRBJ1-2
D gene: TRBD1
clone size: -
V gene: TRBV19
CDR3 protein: CASSTTGAGNYGYTF
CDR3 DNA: TGTGCCAGTAGTACCACAGGGGCGGGTAACTATGGCTACACCTTC

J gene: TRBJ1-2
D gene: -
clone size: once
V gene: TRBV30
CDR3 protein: CAWSPLGGYTF
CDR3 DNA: TGTGCCTGGAGCCCCCTAGGTGGCTACACCTTC

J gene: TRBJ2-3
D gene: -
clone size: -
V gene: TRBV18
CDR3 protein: CASSPGLTDTQYF
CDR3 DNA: TGTGCCAGCTCACCCGGCCTCACAGATACGCAGTATTTT

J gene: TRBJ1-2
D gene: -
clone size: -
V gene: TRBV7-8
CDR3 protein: CASSPGEGPYGYTF
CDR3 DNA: TGTGCCAGCAGCCCAGGGGAGGGGCCCTATGGCTACACCTTC

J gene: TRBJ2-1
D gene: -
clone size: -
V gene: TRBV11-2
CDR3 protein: CASSLGTNNEQFF
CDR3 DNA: TGTGCCAGCAGCTTGGGGACCAACAATGAGCAGTTCTTC

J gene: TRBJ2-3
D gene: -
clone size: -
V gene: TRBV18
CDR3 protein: CASSPLSRAGRTDTQYF
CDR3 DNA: TGTGCCAGCTCACCCTTATCGCGGGCAGGCCGCACAGATACGCAGTATTTT

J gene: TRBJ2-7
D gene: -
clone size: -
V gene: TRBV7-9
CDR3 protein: CASKSHGLHYEQYF
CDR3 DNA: TGTGCCAGCAAAAGTCACGGACTGCACTACGAGCAGTACTTC

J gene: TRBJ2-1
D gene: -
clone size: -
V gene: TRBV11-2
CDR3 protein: CASGGLKGSYNEQFF
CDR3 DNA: TGTGCCAGCGGTGGACTCAAGGGGTCGTACAATGAGCAGTTCTTC

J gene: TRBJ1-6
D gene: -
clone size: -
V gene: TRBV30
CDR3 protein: CAWSALGRTLIYNSPLHF
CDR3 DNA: TGTGCCTGGAGTGCTCTCGGACGGACACTAATTTATAATTCACCCCTCCACTTT

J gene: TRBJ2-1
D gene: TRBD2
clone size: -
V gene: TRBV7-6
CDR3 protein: CASSAAGVVNEQFF
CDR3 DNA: TGTGCCAGCAGCGCAGCGGGAGTGGTCAATGAGCAGTTCTTC

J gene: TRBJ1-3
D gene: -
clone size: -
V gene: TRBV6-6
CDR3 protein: CASSYLQALGNTIYF
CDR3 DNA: TGTGCCAGCAGTTACTTGCAGGCCCTCGGAAACACCATATATTTT

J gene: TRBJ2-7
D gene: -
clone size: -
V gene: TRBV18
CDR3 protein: CASSQGRWDEQYF
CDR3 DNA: TGTGCCAGCTCACAGGGTAGGTGGGACGAGCAGTACTTC

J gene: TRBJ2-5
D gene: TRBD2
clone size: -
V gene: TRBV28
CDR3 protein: CASNGGGQETQYF
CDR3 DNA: TGTGCCAGCAACGGCGGGGGCCAAGAGACCCAGTACTTC

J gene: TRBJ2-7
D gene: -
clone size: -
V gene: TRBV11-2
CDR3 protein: CASSPHGQAGIYEQYF
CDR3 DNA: TGTGCCAGCAGCCCTCATGGGCAGGCGGGAATCTACGAGCAGTACTTC

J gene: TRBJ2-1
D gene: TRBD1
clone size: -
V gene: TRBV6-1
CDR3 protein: CASRMGQGTNNEQFF
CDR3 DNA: TGTGCCAGCAGGATGGGACAGGGTACGAACAATGAGCAGTTCTTC

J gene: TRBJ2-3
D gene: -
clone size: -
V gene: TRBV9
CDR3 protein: CASSVVMSTDTQYF
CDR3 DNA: TGTGCCAGCAGCGTAGTTATGAGCACAGATACGCAGTATTTT

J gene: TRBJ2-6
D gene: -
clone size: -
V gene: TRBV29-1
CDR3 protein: CSVMLSGANVLTF
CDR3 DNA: TGCAGCGTTATGCTCTCTGGGGCCAACGTCCTGACTTTC

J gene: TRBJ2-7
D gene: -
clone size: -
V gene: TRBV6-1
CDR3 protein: CASSVEGGASYEQYF
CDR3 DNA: TGTGCCAGCAGCGTCGAGGGGGGGGCCAGCTACGAGCAGTACTTC

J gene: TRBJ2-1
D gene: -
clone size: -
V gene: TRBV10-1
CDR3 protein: CASSTGTYDYNEQFF
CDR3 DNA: TGCGCCAGCAGCACCGGGACATACGATTACAATGAGCAGTTCTTC

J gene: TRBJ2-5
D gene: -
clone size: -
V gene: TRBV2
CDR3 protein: CASREGGETQYF
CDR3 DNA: TGTGCCAGCCGTGAAGGGGGGGAGACCCAGTACTTC

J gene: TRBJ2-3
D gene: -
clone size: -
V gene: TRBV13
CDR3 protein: CASSSRLQKDTQYF
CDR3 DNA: TGTGCCAGCAGCTCTAGACTGCAAAAAGATACGCAGTATTTT

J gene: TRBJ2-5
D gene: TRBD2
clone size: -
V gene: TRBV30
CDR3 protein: CAWSFRRLAGGPGSETQYF
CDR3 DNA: TGTGCCTGGAGTTTCAGGCGTCTAGCGGGAGGGCCTGGGTCGGAGACCCAGTACTTC

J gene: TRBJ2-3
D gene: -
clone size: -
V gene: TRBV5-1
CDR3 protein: CASSTQGSLTDTQYF
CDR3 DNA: TGCGCCAGCAGCACTCAGGGATCCCTCACAGATACGCAGTATTTT

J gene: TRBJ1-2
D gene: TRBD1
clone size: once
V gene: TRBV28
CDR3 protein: CASRLTGGNYGYTF
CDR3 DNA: TGTGCCAGCAGATTAACAGGGGGCAACTATGGCTACACCTTC